Following are 10 T cell receptor beta chains from one sample sequenced in a study of OX40 agonist ivuxolimab in advanced cancers. This table comes from immunoSEQ multiplex PCR, and its TCRdb copy is limited to in-frame clones, with some not included. In the table there are approximately 80,000 clones, 80% to 95% of which are singletons. The sample here was CD4+ or CD8+ T cells sorted from blood, taken in a trial of the OX40 agonist ivuxolimab. These receptors all stem from an adult with an advanced solid tumor such as melanoma, head and neck, liver or kidney cancer.

V gene TRBV7-2 combines with J gene TRBJ1-2; 7 nucleotides match TRBD1. J gave up 3 bases and V 3 bases, and 1 base lay outside the gene matches. The CDR3 is 13 amino acids. Per the germline V gene, CDR1 is SGHTA and CDR2 is FQGNSA. In DNA form, the CDR3 reads TGTGCCAGCAGCTTCACAGGGGACTATGGCTACACCTTC. Amino acids: CASSFTGDYGYTF.

This clone appeared a single time. The chain links TRBV2 to TRBJ1-2, with 8 bases fitting TRBD1. The CDR3 extends over 15 amino acids. Losses at the gene ends were 10 bases for V and 4 bases for J; bases not matched to a gene: 14. Per germline, CDR1 SNHLY and CDR2 FYNNEI. The CDR3 reads CAILLTRTGIYGYTF. DNA for the CDR3: TGTGCCATACTTCTAACCAGGACAGGGATCTATGGCTACACCTTC.

The genes are TRBV10-3 and TRBJ1-2, with TRBD1 matching 8 bases. V trimming: 7 bases; J trimming: 3 bases; junction bases outside the gene matches: 13. CDR1 and CDR2 (germline): ENHRY, SYGVKD. This CDR3 spans 16 amino acids. CDR3 bases: TGTGCCATCACTGGGACCCTCTCAGGGGGCGACTATGGCTACACCTTC. Translation: CAITGTLSGGDYGYTF.

This clone was seen once. J is TRBJ2-7 and V is TRBV15; D ambiguous. This CDR3 is built from 12 residues. Germline V gene lookup returns CDR1 LNHNV and CDR2 YYDKDF (reference sequence). Trimming cost V 2 bases and J 2 bases, with 4 bases left between them. The CDR3 bases are TGTGCCACCAGCAGAAGCACCTACGAGCAGTACTTC. It specifies CATSRSTYEQYF.

The J gene is TRBJ2-2, the V gene TRBV2, with 7 positions matching TRBD1. With 3 bases clipped from V and 7 bases from J, the junction kept 5 bases outside the gene matches. CDR3 length equals 14 residues. Germline CDR1 SNHLY, CDR2 FYNNEI. The CDR3 DNA is TGTGCCAGCAGTGACGACAGGGTTCTCGGGGAGCTGTTTTTT. Translation gives CASSDDRVLGELFF.

This clone was detected only a few times. The chain has TRBV5-3 and TRBJ1-5; D is unclear. TRBV5-3 is filed as an ORF, its function uncertain. This CDR3 spans 13 amino acids. The V end lost 2 bases, the J end lost 4 bases, and 7 bases lay between the germline ends. The CDR3 region is CARSLSDNQPQHF. Written as DNA, the CDR3 is TGTGCCAGAAGCTTATCAGATAATCAGCCCCAGCATTTT.

The chain has TRBV5-6 and TRBJ2-5, with 10 nucleotides matching TRBD1. The V and J ends lost 5 bases and 4 bases, in that order; junction bases with no gene match: 5. Germline-derived CDR1 and CDR2 are SGHDT and YYEEEE. This CDR3 contains 14 residues. CDR3 in DNA: TGTGCCAGCAGAACGACAGGGGGCGTAGAGACCCAGTACTTC. It is translated as CASRTTGGVETQYF.

The genes are TRBV5-4 and TRBJ2-7; D possibly corresponds to TRBD2 (5 bases). This CDR3 is 15 amino acids long. V was pared by 4 bases and J by 2 bases, with 16 bases between. The V gene's germline CDR1 is SGHNT and CDR2 YYREEE (reference sequence). For the CDR3, the DNA is TGTGCCAGCAGCCCGGAGGTGGGGAAGGCCTACGAGCAGTACTTC. It yields the protein CASSPEVGKAYEQYF.

This clone appeared once. CDR3 in DNA: TGTGCCAGCTCACCACAAAATAGGATACCTGGAAACACCATATATTTT. It yields the protein CASSPQNRIPGNTIYF. The chain uses TRBV18 and TRBJ1-3, with D uncertain. Germline V gives CDR1 KGHSH, CDR2 LQKENI. V was shortened by 1 base and J by 2 bases, with 12 bases between the two germline ends. This CDR3 comprises 16 residues.

The chain uses TRBV5-1 and TRBJ2-3; a weak D match, TRBD2 (6 bases). In germline, CDR1 is SGHRS, CDR2 YFSETQ. The CDR3 runs 15 residues. V gave up 2 bases and J gave up 3 bases, with 13 bases separating them. The CDR3, as DNA: TGCGCCAGCAGCTTAGAAGGTGGGAGGACAGATACGCAGTATTTT. It encodes CASSLEGGRTDTQYF.